The rows below give T cell receptor beta chains drawn from one sample of a study of blood T cell repertoires in COVID-19. Assay used: immunoSEQ multiplex PCR; TCRdb lists only in-frame clones, some missing. The repertoire has around 310,000 clones, 90% of them found once; the top ten carry 0.95% to 1.3%. What was sequenced was peripheral blood. Receptor source: a woman aged 35 to 49 with COVID-19, enrolled during active disease. The CDR3 runs from the conserved cysteine through the conserved F or W. For some rows the clone size is stated as once, few or many, or as a class when expanded; others skip it.

size: .
J: TRBJ2-1
V: TRBV7-9
CDR3: CASSSAPSDRIQNNEQFF

size: .
J: TRBJ1-1
V: TRBV5-4
CDR3: CASSLIGTAYTEAFF

size: .
J: TRBJ2-1
V: TRBV7-2
CDR3: CASSSGSSRNEQFF

size: .
J: TRBJ1-5
V: TRBV28
CDR3: CASSILGQGLVNQPQHF

size: .
J: TRBJ2-7
V: TRBV3-1/TRBV3-2
CDR3: CASSQGGTGTYEQYF

size: .
J: TRBJ1-1
V: TRBV5-1
CDR3: CASSLVGRGNTEAFF

size: .
J: TRBJ2-1
V: TRBV6-2/TRBV6-3
CDR3: CASIPPGRTDEQFF

size: .
J: TRBJ2-5
V: TRBV9
CDR3: CASIRSNAGAPQETQYF

size: .
J: TRBJ2-1
V: TRBV13
CDR3: CASSIYRRTSGRANPNEQFF

size: .
J: TRBJ1-3
V: TRBV19
CDR3: CASSTQEGYTIYF

size: .
J: TRBJ2-2
V: TRBV7-9
CDR3: CASSSDRSQGTGELFF

size: .
J: TRBJ2-3
V: TRBV30
CDR3: CALIRGGLGDTQYF

size: once
J: TRBJ1-2
V: TRBV7-9
CDR3: CASSLEGGSYGYTF

size: .
J: TRBJ1-1
V: TRBV19
CDR3: CASAPGQANTEAFF

size: .
J: TRBJ1-1
V: TRBV4-3
CDR3: CASSQTRTDTEAFF

size: once
J: TRBJ1-1
V: TRBV7-2
CDR3: CASSLIGGGVTEAFF

size: once
J: TRBJ1-1
V: TRBV13
CDR3: CASSLTGGPNTEAFF

size: few
J: TRBJ2-1
V: TRBV7-2
CDR3: CASETNRVRNEQFF

size: .
J: TRBJ1-6
V: TRBV19
CDR3: CASSVPRGQGYSPLHF

size: .
J: TRBJ1-3
V: TRBV9
CDR3: CASSAGSGNTIYF

size: .
J: TRBJ2-7
V: TRBV5-1
CDR3: CASSLGISSGGTYEQYF

size: once
J: TRBJ2-7
V: TRBV24-1
CDR3: CATSDHRQGTYEQYF

size: once
J: TRBJ1-1
V: TRBV21-1
CDR3: CASSSRDRGPNTEAFF

size: .
J: TRBJ2-7
V: TRBV9
CDR3: CASSVDPSGGWNEQYF

size: few
J: TRBJ2-7
V: TRBV11-2
CDR3: CASSPDRGGEQYF

size: .
J: TRBJ1-1
V: TRBV5-1
CDR3: CASSPLGQGGMGTEAFF

size: .
J: TRBJ1-2
V: TRBV28
CDR3: CASSLYGQGRNGYTF

size: .
J: TRBJ1-1
V: TRBV10-3
CDR3: CAISEPPHRVPNTEAFF

size: .
J: TRBJ1-5
V: TRBV18
CDR3: CASSQLPGSHQPQHF

size: .
J: TRBJ1-2
V: TRBV18
CDR3: CASSPGQGNYGYTF

size: .
J: TRBJ1-1
V: TRBV5-1
CDR3: CASSFDRPLRGFF

size: .
J: TRBJ2-7
V: TRBV29-1
CDR3: CSVEAGVSEQYF

size: .
J: TRBJ2-6
V: TRBV11-1
CDR3: CASSFSGGGANVLTF

size: .
J: TRBJ1-4
V: TRBV5-1
CDR3: CASSEGVRGTNEKLFF

size: once
J: TRBJ2-7
V: TRBV6-6
CDR3: CASSNDGQFYEQYF

size: .
J: TRBJ2-1
V: TRBV24-1
CDR3: CATSDSLGGSINNEQFF

size: .
J: TRBJ2-5
V: TRBV30
CDR3: CAWSRVAGVETQYF

size: .
J: TRBJ2-1
V: TRBV9
CDR3: CASSAGDEQFF

size: .
J: TRBJ2-7
V: TRBV12-3/TRBV12-4
CDR3: CASSSRGGYEQYF

size: .
J: TRBJ2-5
V: TRBV6-2/TRBV6-3
CDR3: CASSYGLAGGTVETQYF

size: .
J: TRBJ1-1
V: TRBV28
CDR3: CAIFTQGLDTEAFF